This T cell receptor beta chain appears in the sequencing data of a study of T-cell reconstitution after alpha-beta-depleted transplantation in children. A TCRbeta library incorporating unique molecular identifiers was prepared. A single record per CDR3 protein comes from TCRdb applying MiXCR to the PCR reads. The table records 700,000 to 950,000 distinct CDR3 sequences, around 17% of them present only once. This clonotype was recorded many times. The receptor was derived from a male patient aged 10 to 17 who had a stem cell transplant for acute lymphoblastic leukemia, so the T cells may come from the graft donor. Here the sequenced sample was PBMCs, mostly from graft donor cells, taken 360 days after TCRalphabeta/CD19-depleted stem cell transplant.

The CDR3 DNA follows: TGCAGTGCTAGAATGGAGTTTAATTCCAATGAGCAGTTCTTC. Translated, it gives CSARMEFNSNEQFF. The rearrangement links TRBV20-1 to TRBJ2-1; D is unresolved. CDR1 is DFQATT, CDR2 SNEGSKA, per germline (reference sequence). This CDR3 contains 14 residues. Trimming stripped 2 bases from V and 6 bases from J, with 14 bases between.